These 13 T cell receptor beta chains came from one sample sequenced in a study of T cell responses to AZD1222 COVID-19 vaccine. TCRdb's copy holds only in-frame clones and misses some; the assay was immunoSEQ multiplex PCR. The top ten clones hold less than 2% of a sample with 100,000 to 150,000 clones, 80% to 90% of them seen once. Specimen: peripheral blood, collected on day 0 of AZD1222 vaccination. The receptors come from an adult in good health.

The rearrangement joins TRBV27 to TRBJ2-7; 9 nucleotides align to TRBD1. Looked up from germline, CDR1 is MNHEY and CDR2 is SMNVEV (reference sequence). The CDR3 sequence is 15 residues long. V was pared by 4 bases and J by 3 bases, with 7 bases of the junction left unmatched. The CDR3 loop is CASSSYRGRFYEQYF. CDR3 DNA: TGTGCCAGCAGTTCCTACAGGGGGCGATTCTACGAGCAGTACTTC.

This chain's CDR3 is CASSGDRPGGYSNQPQHF. The CDR3 DNA reads as TGTGCCAGCAGTGGGGACAGGCCTGGGGGTTATAGCAATCAGCCCCAGCATTTT. The rearrangement links TRBV6-1 to TRBJ1-5; TRBD1 agrees at 8 bases. With V trimmed by 4 bases and J by 0 bases, 11 bases remained unmatched. Per the germline V gene, CDR1 is MNHNS and CDR2 is SASEGT. The CDR3 loop spans 18 amino acids.

The chain joins TRBV27 to TRBJ2-7; D unresolved. Trimming cost V 2 bases and J 0 bases, with 8 bases left between them. The CDR3 sequence is 14 residues long. CDR1 is MNHEY and CDR2 is SMNVEV in the germline V gene (reference sequence). The CDR3 nucleotides read TGTGCCAGCAGTTTAAGTATCAGCTCCTACGAGCAGTACTTC. This sequence encodes CASSLSISSYEQYF.

V usage is TRBV3-1 (or the pseudogene TRBV3-2) and J usage is TRBJ1-6; D may be TRBD1 (6 bases). Between the trimmed V and J ends, which lost 4 bases and 6 bases, there was a span of 10 bases. The germline V gene encodes CDR1 LGHDT and CDR2 YNNKEL (reference sequence). The CDR3 has 14 amino acids. The CDR3 DNA reads as TGTGCCAGCAGCCCTGGACAGTTTAATTCACCCCTCCACTTT. This gives the protein CASSPGQFNSPLHF.

This chain joins TRBV11-2 and TRBJ2-7; 7 positions match TRBD2. Trimming removed 5 bases from V and 5 bases from J; junction bases left unmatched: 9. Per the germline V gene, CDR1 is SGHAT and CDR2 is FQNNGV. This CDR3 has 14 residues. The CDR3 nucleotides are TGTGCCAGCAGCGCTAGGTGGGGAGGGGACGAGCAGTACTTC. Translating gives CASSARWGGDEQYF.

The chain couples TRBV7-2 to TRBJ2-2, with D unresolved. V was clipped by 2 bases and J by 7 bases, with 5 bases between them. This CDR3 is 12 amino acids long. CDR1 is SGHTA and CDR2 is FQGNSA in the germline V gene. CDR3 region: CASSLFNGELFF. The DNA for the CDR3 is TGTGCCAGCAGCTTATTCAACGGGGAGCTGTTTTTT.

The chain is built from TRBV24-1 and TRBJ2-1, with D unresolved. This CDR3 comprises 12 residues. Germline CDR1 KGHDR, CDR2 SFDVKD. Trimming stripped 0 bases from V and 6 bases from J, with 2 bases between. Written as DNA, the CDR3 is TGTGCCACCAGTGATTTGTTCAATGAGCAGTTCTTC. Translated, it gives CATSDLFNEQFF.

The count of this clone is one. V usage is TRBV2 and J usage is TRBJ1-5; D possibly corresponds to TRBD1 (6 bases). CDR3 size: 14 residues. V dropped 5 bases and J dropped 3 bases, with 11 bases sitting between them. Germline lookup yields CDR1 SNHLY and CDR2 FYNNEI. CDR3 sequence: CASSRTGYNQPQHF. Here the CDR3 DNA reads TGTGCCAGCAGTAGAACAGGGTACAATCAGCCCCAGCATTTT.

This chain joins TRBV15 and TRBJ2-3; D might be TRBD1 (6 bases). Germline loops: CDR1 LNHNV, CDR2 YYDKDF (reference sequence). The CDR3 is 18 residues long. V dropped 0 bases and J dropped 2 bases, with 18 bases sitting between them. This CDR3 is CATSRDRVGDTSTDTQYF. CDR3 in DNA: TGTGCCACCAGCAGAGATCGGGTCGGGGACACCTCCACAGATACGCAGTATTTT.

The chain uses TRBV11-1 and TRBJ1-2; weak D call: TRBD1 (5 bases). This CDR3 is 13 amino acids long. The germline V and J ends were trimmed by 8 bases and 4 bases, with 14 bases remaining between them. Germline V CDR1 and CDR2: SGHAT, FQDESV (reference sequence). The CDR3 sequence: CASASGAFYGYTF. CDR3 nucleotides: TGTGCCAGCGCGAGCGGGGCATTCTATGGCTACACCTTC.

The J gene is TRBJ2-4, the V gene TRBV11-2; 7 nucleotides match TRBD1. J gave up 7 bases and V 4 bases, and 4 bases lay outside the gene matches. Germline assignment: CDR1 SGHAT and CDR2 FQNNGV. This CDR3 has 13 amino acids. CDR3 sequence (DNA): TGTGCCAGCAGCTCCGGGACAGCCAACATTCAGTACTTC. Translation: CASSSGTANIQYF.

The chain joins TRBV10-1 to TRBJ1-5; D is possibly TRBD1 (5 bases). The CDR3 is 17 residues long. The V end lost 8 bases, the J end lost 2 bases, and 22 bases lay between the germline ends. CDR1 is WNHNN, CDR2 SYGVQD, per germline (reference sequence). In nucleotides, the CDR3 is TGCGCCAGCCTTGGTGGGGAGTGGGGGGTCGGCAATCAGCCCCAGCATTTT. It specifies CASLGGEWGVGNQPQHF.

This sequence joins TRBV7-8 and TRBJ2-1; TRBD1 matches at 7 bases. The CDR3 sequence is 14 residues long. CDR1 is SGHVS, CDR2 FQNEAQ, per germline. V was pared by 9 bases and J by 8 bases, with 13 bases of the junction left unmatched. CDR3 loop: CASRQGLGTDEQFF. CDR3 DNA: TGTGCCAGTAGACAGGGTTTAGGCACGGATGAGCAGTTCTTC.